This T cell receptor (beta chain) stems from a study of T-cell memory formation after mild COVID-19. In the case of this clonotype: Its target is unknown.

General study findings and limits: Whether day 37 second-wave clones are SARS-CoV-2-specific was not confirmed. Several responding clones turned up in pre-infection memory, indicating that cross-reactive memory may have taken part.

The 5'RACE method, run with constant-segment primers, produced TCR alpha and TCR beta cDNA libraries (carrying sample barcodes and UMIs). TCRdb itself ran the 5' RACE reads through MiXCR, one entry per CDR3 protein. The sample shows around 390,000 distinct CDR3 sequences, about 15% of them seen only once. Sequenced: PBMCs or a T cell subset sorted from them (not recorded which). The TCR was taken from a man younger than 35 who had mild COVID-19 (a few samples of this study predate the infection). Cell type and time point are not known.

The CDR3 reads CASSVAPGQGDEQYF. CDR3 DNA sequence: TGTGCCAGCAGCGTAGCCCCGGGACAGGGTGACGAGCAGTACTTC. The chain couples TRBV9 to TRBJ2-7; 9 bases are shared with TRBD1. Germline V gene data show CDR1 as SGDLS and CDR2 as YYNGEE. CDR3 length: 15 amino acids. V dropped 0 bases and J dropped 5; count of bases not matched to a gene: 6.